This is a list of T cell receptor beta chains from one sample in a study of OX40 agonist ivuxolimab in advanced cancers. The data were produced by immunoSEQ multiplex PCR, yet TCRdb's version contains in-frame clones alone and is incomplete. The sample holds about 68,000 clones, around nine tenths seen once. The sequenced sample was CD4+ or CD8+ T cells sorted from blood, obtained in a trial of the OX40 agonist ivuxolimab. Receptor source: an adult with an advanced solid tumor such as melanoma, head and neck, liver or kidney cancer. Both conserved end residues are trimmed from each CDR3. Each record gives: V gene, CDR3 protein.

V gene: TRBV7-9
CDR3 protein: ASSLGGGQYQPQH

V gene: TRBV10-2
CDR3 protein: ASSELQGQQTYEQY

V gene: TRBV7-3
CDR3 protein: ASSFGRQGVCGNTIY

V gene: TRBV7-9
CDR3 protein: ASSASGRDYGYT

V gene: TRBV2
CDR3 protein: ASRLLGSSYNEQF

V gene: TRBV9
CDR3 protein: ASSPGGATDTQY

V gene: TRBV28
CDR3 protein: ASSFRQINEKLF

V gene: TRBV27
CDR3 protein: ASSHLGGGSVGEQY

V gene: TRBV10-3
CDR3 protein: AISESSYVAGDYGYT

V gene: TRBV7-9
CDR3 protein: ASSSLGRAGSPYGYT

V gene: TRBV25-1
CDR3 protein: ASSAWDSTGTPQY

V gene: TRBV10-3
CDR3 protein: AIRGQGNEQF

V gene: TRBV6-5
CDR3 protein: ASSYSGVEQY

V gene: TRBV7-2
CDR3 protein: ASSSRTVHTGELF

V gene: TRBV9
CDR3 protein: ASSVGVRGETQY

V gene: TRBV29-1
CDR3 protein: SVAGTISGTGINTEAF

V gene: TRBV28
CDR3 protein: ASSFGTAYEQY

V gene: TRBV7-7
CDR3 protein: ASSLVIGPAPGNTIY

V gene: TRBV27
CDR3 protein: ASSIAKGGYVEAF

V gene: TRBV7-6
CDR3 protein: ASSSGPDYGYT

V gene: TRBV6-5
CDR3 protein: ASKTDSTYNEQF

V gene: TRBV4-2
CDR3 protein: ASSPAGQNYNEQF

V gene: TRBV29-1
CDR3 protein: SVLGQRGQF

V gene: TRBV27
CDR3 protein: ASSFTGYTEAF

V gene: TRBV6-6
CDR3 protein: ASSLQGGNSPLH

V gene: TRBV27
CDR3 protein: ASSLGVTGANVLT

V gene: TRBV7-9
CDR3 protein: ASSLGPGELF

V gene: TRBV11-2
CDR3 protein: ASCIGEGTVNTEAF

V gene: TRBV28
CDR3 protein: ASRSVGTGGDYT

V gene: TRBV7-9
CDR3 protein: ASSLALASGALGETQY

V gene: TRBV11-2
CDR3 protein: ASSQSGRLNTEAF

V gene: TRBV4-1
CDR3 protein: ASSQGEGTIDTQY

V gene: TRBV7-2
CDR3 protein: ASSYWDRDLRGGY

V gene: TRBV4-3
CDR3 protein: ASSQDFVGLNTGELF